The 3 T cell receptor beta chains below come from one sample, sequenced in a study of blood T cell repertoires in COVID-19. Sequencing was performed with immunoSEQ multiplex PCR; in TCRdb, only in-frame clones are kept and a portion is missing. The repertoire holds under 200,000 clones, with approximately 79% as singletons. The source material was peripheral blood. The source is a woman aged 80 or over with acute or convalescent COVID-19.

The genes are TRBV5-1 and TRBJ2-1; TRBD2 agrees at 13 bases. The ends lost 3 bases at V and 4 bases at J; junction bases unmatched: 13. CDR3 size: 19 residues. CDR1 and CDR2 (germline): SGHRS, YFSETQ. In DNA, the CDR3 is TGCGCCAGCAGCTCCGGTGGACTAGCGGGAGTGGTGGGTTACAATGAGCAGTTCTTC. Translated: CASSSGGLAGVVGYNEQFF. The full variable domain, in which reference TRBV5-1 and TRBJ2-1 provide the parts outside the CDR3, is KAGVTQTPRYLIKTRGQQVTLSCSPISGHRSVSWYQQTPGQGLQFLFEYFSETQRNKGNFPGRFSGRQFSNSRSEMNVSTLELGDSALYLCASSSGGLAGVVGYNEQFFGPGTRLTVL.

V is TRBV7-9 and J is TRBJ1-4, with 7 bases that match TRBD1. The junction had 11 bases not matched to a gene; V was cut back by 5 bases and J by 8 bases. The CDR3 covers 15 residues. Germline V CDR1 and CDR2: SEHNR, FQNEAQ (reference sequence). CDR3 sequence (DNA): TGTGCCAGCAGCCGAGACAGGGTTTTAGACGAAAAACTGTTTTTT. Protein sequence: CASSRDRVLDEKLFF.

The chain couples TRBV27 to TRBJ2-1; 9 nucleotides match TRBD2. The length of the CDR3 is 15 residues. With V trimmed by 3 bases and J by 7 bases, 7 bases remained unmatched. CDR1 is MNHEY, CDR2 SMNVEV, per germline (reference sequence). CDR3 in amino acids: CASSFGGTSTNEQFF. CDR3 bases: TGTGCCAGCAGTTTTGGAGGGACTAGCACGAATGAGCAGTTCTTC.